The source of this T cell receptor (beta chain) is a study of T cell responses to AZD1222 COVID-19 vaccine. Findings and caveats of the study: Baseline serology detected seropositivity in only 6 or 7 AZD1222 recipients.

This CDR3 is 13 amino acids long. V was clipped by 2 bases and J by 4 bases, with 6 bases between them. Germline V gene sequence: CDR1 SEHNR, CDR2 FQNEAQ (reference sequence). This clone was seen only a few times. Its cognate antigen is unknown. TCRdb's table, derived via immunoSEQ multiplex PCR, lists solely in-frame clones and lacks some. This sample has roughly 120,000 clones, with roughly 89% found just once. The genes are TRBV7-9 and TRBJ1-5; D not resolved. The TCR originated in an adult in good health. The material sequenced was peripheral blood, taken on day 0 of AZD1222 vaccination. The CDR3, as DNA: TGTGCCAGCAGCTTATTATTTAATCAGCCCCAGCATTTT. Its protein is CASSLLFNQPQHF.